The 7 T cell receptor beta chains below all came from one sample that was sequenced in a study of neurological immune-mediated disorders. TCRdb fed the 5' RACE reads into MiXCR, producing one record per CDR3 protein. The profile shows approximately 20,000 distinct CDR3 sequences, about 2.6% of them singletons. The sequencing input was PBMCs. The receptor set was obtained from a woman aged 18-30 years with multiple sclerosis.

This clonotype was recorded at least ten times. V usage is TRBV20-1 and J usage is TRBJ1-5; D might be TRBD1 (5 bases). Trimming pared 5 bases from V and 6 bases from J, leaving 11 bases between. The CDR3 loop spans 12 amino acids. Germline CDR1 DFQATT, CDR2 SNEGSKA (reference sequence). The CDR3 sequence is CSAGVGAQPQHF. The DNA of the CDR3 is TGCAGTGCTGGGGTAGGGGCTCAGCCCCAGCATTTT.

This clonotype is judged medium-sized. The chain is built from TRBV15 and TRBJ1-2, with 10 positions matching TRBD1. There are 14 residues in the CDR3. The J segment lost 5 bases and the V segment lost 5 bases, leaving 5 bases of the junction unmatched. Germline lookup yields CDR1 LNHNV and CDR2 YYDKDF (reference sequence). The CDR3 protein is CATSGGTGAYGYTF. CDR3 in DNA: TGTGCCACCAGCGGGGGGACAGGGGCATATGGCTACACCTTC.

This clonotype appeared many times. The gene calls are TRBV3-1 and TRBJ2-2, with 8 bases lining up with TRBD2. Germline assignment: CDR1 LGHDT and CDR2 YNNKEL (reference sequence). CDR3 length equals 15 residues. The ends lost 6 bases at V and 1 base at J; junction bases unmatched: 4. Here the CDR3 reads CASSPLAGNTGELFF. The CDR3 nucleotides are TGTGCCAGCAGTCCTCTAGCGGGGAACACCGGGGAGCTGTTTTTT.

The chain is built from TRBV27 and TRBJ1-4; D is possibly TRBD1 (6 bases). The CDR3 is 16 amino acids. Trimming cost V 3 bases and J 5 bases, with 16 bases left between them. CDR1 and CDR2 (germline): MNHEY, SMNVEV (reference sequence). The CDR3, as DNA: TGTGCCAGCAGTTTTATGGTCCCAGGGGAAAATGAAAAACTGTTTTTT. Translation: CASSFMVPGENEKLFF.

The chain combines TRBV12-3 or TRBV12-4 with TRBJ2-7, with 9 bases that match TRBD1. The CDR3 is 15 amino acids. V shed 3 bases and J 4 bases; nucleotides not matched to a gene: 7. CDR3 sequence (DNA): TGTGCCAGCAGTTTTACCGGGACAGGGTCGTACGAGCAGTACTTC. Translated: CASSFTGTGSYEQYF.

A remark on this clonotype: Given a much more abundant clone one base away, this may be a read error. This chain connects TRBV5-1 to TRBJ2-5; D not certain. The V and J ends lost 5 bases and 1 base respectively, with 9 bases between them. Germline-derived CDR1 and CDR2 are SGHRS and YFSETQ. This CDR3 spans 13 amino acids. This CDR3 reads CASRRESQETQYF. The CDR3 DNA reads TGCGCCAGCAGAAGGGAAAGCCAAGAGACCCAGTACTTC.

This clonotype came up many times. V gene TRBV12-3 or TRBV12-4 combines with J gene TRBJ2-7; TRBD2 agrees at 13 bases. V was pared by 6 bases and J by 12 bases, with 11 bases of the junction left unmatched. The CDR3 runs to 14 residues. The CDR3 spells CASSASGLAGKRYF. Written as DNA, the CDR3 is TGTGCCAGCAGCGCATCGGGACTAGCGGGGAAGAGGTACTTC.